This T cell receptor (beta chain) was observed in a study of T cells in Graves' hyperthyroidism and ophthalmopathy. Study conclusions and caveats: Median prediction lead before ophthalmopathy onset was 5.5 to 7 months with the model. By a 13 V-J model, ophthalmopathy was set apart from stable hyperthyroidism.

RNA transcripts were the template for amplifying TCR beta CDR3 regions. A set of HTBI primers served as the primers for a first-round RT-PCR of the TCR CDR3. TCRdb passed the multiplex PCR reads through MiXCR, listing each CDR3 protein once. The sample has 35,000 to 45,000 distinct CDR3 sequences, approximately 52% seen once. There are many counts of this clonotype. The antigen is unknown. The germline V gene encodes CDR1 MNHNY and CDR2 SVGAGI (reference sequence). V lost 6 bases and J 6 bases, leaving 11 bases between the germline ends. The CDR3 covers 12 residues. Criteria for exclusion of patients were uncontrolled infection, other autoimmune disease, pregnancy or lactation.

The receptor comes from a man in his forties with Graves' ophthalmopathy. Sequenced sample: blood. V and J are TRBV6-6 and TRBJ1-1; D is uncertain. CDR3 amino acids: CASRQISPEAFF. In DNA form, the CDR3 reads TGTGCCAGCAGGCAAATTTCACCTGAAGCTTTCTTT.